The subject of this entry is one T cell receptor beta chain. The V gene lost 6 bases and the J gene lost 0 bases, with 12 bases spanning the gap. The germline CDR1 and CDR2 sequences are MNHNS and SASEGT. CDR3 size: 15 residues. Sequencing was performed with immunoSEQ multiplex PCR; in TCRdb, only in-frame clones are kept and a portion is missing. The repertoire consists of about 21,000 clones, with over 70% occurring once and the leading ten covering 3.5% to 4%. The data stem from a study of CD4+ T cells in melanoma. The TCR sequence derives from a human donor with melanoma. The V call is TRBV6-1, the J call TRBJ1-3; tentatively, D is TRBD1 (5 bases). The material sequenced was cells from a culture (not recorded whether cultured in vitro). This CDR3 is CASSQGPSSGNTIYF. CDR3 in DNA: TGTGCCAGCAGCCAGGGTCCTTCCTCTGGAAACACCATATATTTT.